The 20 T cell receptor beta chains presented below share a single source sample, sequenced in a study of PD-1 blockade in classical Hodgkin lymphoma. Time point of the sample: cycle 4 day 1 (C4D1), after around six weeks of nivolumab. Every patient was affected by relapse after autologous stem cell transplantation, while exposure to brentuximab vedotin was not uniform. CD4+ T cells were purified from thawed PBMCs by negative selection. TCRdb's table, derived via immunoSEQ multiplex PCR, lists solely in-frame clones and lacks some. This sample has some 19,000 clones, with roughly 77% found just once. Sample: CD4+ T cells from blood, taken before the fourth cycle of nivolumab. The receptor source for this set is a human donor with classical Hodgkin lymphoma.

The CDR3 here is CASGRPGAGDEKLFF. Written as DNA, the CDR3 is TGTGCCAGCGGACGCCCCGGTGCTGGGGATGAAAAACTGTTTTTT. This rearrangement joins TRBV6-1 to TRBJ1-4, with D unresolved. V was trimmed by 8 bases and J by 6 bases, leaving 19 bases between them. CDR1 and CDR2 from the germline V gene are MNHNS and SASEGT. The CDR3 is 15 amino acids.

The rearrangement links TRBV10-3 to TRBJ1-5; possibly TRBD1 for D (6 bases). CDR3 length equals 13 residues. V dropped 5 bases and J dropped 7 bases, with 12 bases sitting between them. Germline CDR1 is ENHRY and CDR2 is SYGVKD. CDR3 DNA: TGTGCCATCAGTCGGGGGGCGGAACAGCCCCAGCATTTT. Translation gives CAISRGAEQPQHF.

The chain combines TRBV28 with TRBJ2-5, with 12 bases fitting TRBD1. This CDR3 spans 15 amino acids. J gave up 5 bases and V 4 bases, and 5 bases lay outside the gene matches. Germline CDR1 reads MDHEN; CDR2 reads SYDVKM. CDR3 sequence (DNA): TGTGCCAGCAGTTGGGACAGGGGGCCGGGGGAGACCCAGTACTTC. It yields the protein CASSWDRGPGETQYF. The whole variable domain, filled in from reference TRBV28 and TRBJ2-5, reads DVKVTQSSRYLVKRTGEKVFLECVQDMDHENMFWYRQDPGLGLRLIYFSYDVKMKEKGDIPEGYSVSREKKERFSLILESASTNQTSMYLCASSWDRGPGETQYFGPGTRLLVL.

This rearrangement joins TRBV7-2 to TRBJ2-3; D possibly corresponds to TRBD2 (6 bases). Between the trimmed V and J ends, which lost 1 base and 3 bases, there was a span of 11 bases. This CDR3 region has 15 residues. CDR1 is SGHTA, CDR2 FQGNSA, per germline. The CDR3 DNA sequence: TGTGCCAGCAGCTTAGTCACGGGGGTTACAGATACGCAGTATTTT. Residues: CASSLVTGVTDTQYF.

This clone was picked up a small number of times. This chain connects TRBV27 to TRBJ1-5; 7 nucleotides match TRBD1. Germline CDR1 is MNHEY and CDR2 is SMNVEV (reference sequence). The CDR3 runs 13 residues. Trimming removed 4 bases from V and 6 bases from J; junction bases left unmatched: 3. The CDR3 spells CASSSQGRQPQHF. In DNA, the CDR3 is TGTGCCAGCAGTTCACAGGGGCGTCAGCCCCAGCATTTT.

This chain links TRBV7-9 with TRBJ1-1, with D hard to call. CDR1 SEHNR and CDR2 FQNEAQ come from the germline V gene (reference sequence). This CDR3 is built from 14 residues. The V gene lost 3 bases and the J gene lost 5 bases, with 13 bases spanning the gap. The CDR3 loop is CASSFEVRSTEAFF. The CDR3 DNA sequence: TGTGCCAGCAGCTTTGAAGTGAGGAGTACTGAAGCTTTCTTT.

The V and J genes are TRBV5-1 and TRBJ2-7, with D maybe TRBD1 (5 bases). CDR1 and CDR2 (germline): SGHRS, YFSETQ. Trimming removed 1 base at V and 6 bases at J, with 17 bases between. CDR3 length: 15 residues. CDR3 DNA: TGCGCCAGCAGCTTGCGTTCAACCGTTCAGGGCGAGCAGTACTTC. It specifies CASSLRSTVQGEQYF.

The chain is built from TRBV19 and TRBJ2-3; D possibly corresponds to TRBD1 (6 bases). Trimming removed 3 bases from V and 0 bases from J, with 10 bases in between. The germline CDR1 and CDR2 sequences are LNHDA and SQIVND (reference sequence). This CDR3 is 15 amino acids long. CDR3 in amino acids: CASSMRTASTDTQYF. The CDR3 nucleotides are TGTGCCAGTAGTATGAGGACAGCTAGCACAGATACGCAGTATTTT. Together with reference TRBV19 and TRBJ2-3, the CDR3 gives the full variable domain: DGGITQSPKYLFRKEGQNVTLSCEQNLNHDAMYWYRQDPGQGLRLIYYSQIVNDFQKGDIAEGYSVSREKKESFPLTVTSAQKNPTAFYLCASSMRTASTDTQYFGPGTRLTVL.

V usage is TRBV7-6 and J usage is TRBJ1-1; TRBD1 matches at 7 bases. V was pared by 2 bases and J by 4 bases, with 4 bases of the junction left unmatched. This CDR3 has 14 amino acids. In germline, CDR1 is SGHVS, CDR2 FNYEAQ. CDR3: CASSLSGGSTEAFF. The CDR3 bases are TGTGCCAGCAGCTTATCAGGGGGAAGCACTGAAGCTTTCTTT. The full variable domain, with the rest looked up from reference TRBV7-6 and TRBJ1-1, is GAGVSQSPRYKVTKRGQDVALRCDPISGHVSLYWYRQALGQGPEFLTYFNYEAQQDKSGLPNDRFSAERPEGSISTLTIQRTEQRDSAMYRCASSLSGGSTEAFFGQGTRLTVV.

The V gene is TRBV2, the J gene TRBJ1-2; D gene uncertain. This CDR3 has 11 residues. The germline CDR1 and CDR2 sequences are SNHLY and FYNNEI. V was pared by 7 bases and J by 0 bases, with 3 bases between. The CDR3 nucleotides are TGTGCCAGCACCGCTAACTATGGCTACACCTTC. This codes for CASTANYGYTF. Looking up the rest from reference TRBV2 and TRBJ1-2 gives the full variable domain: EPEVTQTPSHQVTQMGQEVILRCVPISNHLYFYWYRQILGQKVEFLVSFYNNEISEKSEIFDDQFSVERPDGSNFTLKIRSTKLEDSAMYFCASTANYGYTFGSGTRLTVV.

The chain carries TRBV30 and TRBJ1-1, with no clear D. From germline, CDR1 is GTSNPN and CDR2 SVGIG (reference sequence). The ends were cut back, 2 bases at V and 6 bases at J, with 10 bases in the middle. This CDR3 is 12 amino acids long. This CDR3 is CAWSQYRAEAFF. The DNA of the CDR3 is TGTGCCTGGAGTCAATATCGGGCTGAAGCTTTCTTT.

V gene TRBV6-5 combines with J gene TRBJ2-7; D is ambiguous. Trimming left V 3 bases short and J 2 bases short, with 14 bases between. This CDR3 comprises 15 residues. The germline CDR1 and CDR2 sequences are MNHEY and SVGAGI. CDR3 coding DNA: TGTGCCAGCAGTTATCTTGACGCCTCCACCTACGAGCAGTACTTC. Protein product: CASSYLDASTYEQYF.

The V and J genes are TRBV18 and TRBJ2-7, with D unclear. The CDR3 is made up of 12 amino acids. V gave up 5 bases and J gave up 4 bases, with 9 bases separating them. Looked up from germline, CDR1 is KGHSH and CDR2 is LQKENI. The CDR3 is CASSTYGYEQYF. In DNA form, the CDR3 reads TGTGCCAGCTCAACCTACGGGTACGAGCAGTACTTC.

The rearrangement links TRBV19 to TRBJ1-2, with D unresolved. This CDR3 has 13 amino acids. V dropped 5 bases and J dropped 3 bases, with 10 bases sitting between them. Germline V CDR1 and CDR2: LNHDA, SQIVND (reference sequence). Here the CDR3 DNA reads TGTGCCAGTAGTGAGGCTTCTTACTATGGCTACACCTTC. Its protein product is CASSEASYYGYTF.

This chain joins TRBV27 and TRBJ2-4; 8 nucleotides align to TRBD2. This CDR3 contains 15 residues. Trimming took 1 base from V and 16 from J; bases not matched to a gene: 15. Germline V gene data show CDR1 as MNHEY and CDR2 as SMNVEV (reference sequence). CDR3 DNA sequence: TGTGCCAGCAGTTTATTGGCGGGGGGCATAACATTCCTATACTTC. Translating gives CASSLLAGGITFLYF.

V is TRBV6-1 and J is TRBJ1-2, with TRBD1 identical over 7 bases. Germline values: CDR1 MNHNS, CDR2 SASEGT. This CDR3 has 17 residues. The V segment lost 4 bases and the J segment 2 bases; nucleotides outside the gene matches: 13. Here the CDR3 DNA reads TGTGCCAGCAGTGCGGTCCCTTGGGGGACAGCAAACTATGGCTACACCTTC. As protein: CASSAVPWGTANYGYTF.

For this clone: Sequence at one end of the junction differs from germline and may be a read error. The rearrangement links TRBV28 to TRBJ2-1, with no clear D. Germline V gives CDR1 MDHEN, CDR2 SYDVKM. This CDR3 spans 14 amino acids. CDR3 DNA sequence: TGTGCCAGCAGTTCGGCTAGGACGGCCTTATCTCCGGTCTTC. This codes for CASSSARTALSPVF.

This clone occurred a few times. The CDR3 is CASITGTDTQYF. As DNA, the CDR3 is TGTGCCAGCATAACCGGCACAGATACGCAGTATTTT. This rearrangement joins TRBV6-6 to TRBJ2-3; D gene ambiguous. The CDR3 length is 12 residues. Germline V gene lookup returns CDR1 MNHNY and CDR2 SVGAGI (reference sequence). Trimming removed 7 bases from V and 1 base from J, with 6 bases in between.

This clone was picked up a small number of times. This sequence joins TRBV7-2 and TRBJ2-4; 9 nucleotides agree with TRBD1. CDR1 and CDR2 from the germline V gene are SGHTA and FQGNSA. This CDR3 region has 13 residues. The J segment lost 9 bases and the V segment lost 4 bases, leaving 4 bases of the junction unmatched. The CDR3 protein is CASSWDRVGIQYF. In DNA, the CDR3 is TGTGCCAGCAGCTGGGACAGGGTGGGCATTCAGTACTTC.

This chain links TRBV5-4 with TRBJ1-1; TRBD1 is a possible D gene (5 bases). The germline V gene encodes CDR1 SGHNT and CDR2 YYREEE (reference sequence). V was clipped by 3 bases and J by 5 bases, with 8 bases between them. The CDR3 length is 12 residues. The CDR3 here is CASSSGRTEAFF. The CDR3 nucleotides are TGTGCCAGCAGCTCAGGGAGGACTGAAGCTTTCTTT.